Reported below is one T cell receptor beta chain. Its antigen is unknown. These data belong to a study of blood T cells in healthy people across ages. For the second PCR, which ran for roughly 7 to 11 cycles, a sample-barcoded 5' primer and a J-beta primer mix were used. Each CDR3 protein gets one entry after TCRdb re-called the 5' RACE reads with MiXCR. The sample shows some 750,000 distinct CDR3 sequences, approximately 21% of them seen only once. Study outcomes and limitations: Diversity was higher, and naive CD4+ cells more numerous, in long-lived donors than in aged donors.

Trimming cost V 2 bases and J 5 bases; bases outside gene matches: 9. The length of the CDR3 is 16 residues. The germline V gene has CDR1 MRHNA and CDR2 SNTAGT. The J gene is TRBJ2-5, the V gene TRBV6-4, with 9 bases aligning to TRBD1. This receptor was taken from a man in his 70s in good health. What was sequenced was blood. CDR3 DNA sequence: TGTGCCAGCAGTGACCTGAGCACAGGGGGCGAGGAGACCCAGTACTTC. Encoded protein: CASSDLSTGGEETQYF.